This TCR beta chain emerged from a study of T-cell reconstitution after alpha-beta-depleted transplantation in children. Germline V gene data show CDR1 as SGHTA and CDR2 as FQGNSA. The CDR3 contains 15 residues. Between the trimmed V and J ends, which lost 6 bases and 6 bases, there was a span of 21 bases. Concerning this clonotype: Antigen unknown.

Study-wide findings and caveats: The main origin of T-cell counts and diversity one year after transplant was newly produced T cells.

TCRbeta library construction was performed incorporating unique molecular identifiers. MiXCR, run by TCRdb on the PCR reads, gives a single entry per CDR3 protein. The data contain hundreds of thousands of distinct CDR3 sequences, roughly 15% of them singletons. This TCR came from a boy younger than two who had a stem cell transplant for Wiskott-Aldrich syndrome, so the T cells may come from the graft donor. The input for sequencing was PBMCs, mostly from graft donor cells, taken 360 days after TCRalphabeta/CD19-depleted stem cell transplant. The chain links TRBV7-2 to TRBJ2-7; D tentatively reads TRBD1 or TRBD2 (5 bases each). The CDR3 DNA follows: TGTGCCAGCAGTAGGGACCTTTTAGCTCGAGGCGAGCAGTACTTC. Amino acids: CASSRDLLARGEQYF.